This T cell receptor (beta chain) comes out of a study of vaccination effects on CD4 cells after COVID-19. Using viral peptide pools, the ViraFEST assay grew out antigen-specific CD4+ T cells prior to sequencing. Subsequent to a culture period of under 11 days, CD4+ T cells were isolated. Either the BNT162b2 or mRNA-1273 vaccine was given to participants in two doses. The CDR3 covers 14 residues. Germline assignment: CDR1 KGHDR and CDR2 SFDVKD. The V gene lost 3 bases and the J gene lost 1 base, with 8 bases spanning the gap. About this clone itself: What it binds is not known.

Some clones are missing from TCRdb's copy, which holds only in-frame ones; the method was immunoSEQ multiplex PCR. The sample has 75,000 to 100,000 clones; 60% to 80% are singletons. This TCR was recovered from a human donor who received a COVID-19 vaccine. The material was CD4+ T cells from PBMCs cultured with HCoV-OC43 spike peptides, obtained after COVID-19 vaccination. Subset described: HCoV-OC43 spike overlapping peptide pool stimulation. This chain links TRBV24-1 with TRBJ2-5; D gene ambiguous. The CDR3 here is CATSDPLSQETQYF. CDR3 sequence (DNA): TGTGCCACCAGTGATCCGTTATCCCAAGAGACCCAGTACTTC.